This passage covers 13 T cell receptor beta chains from one sample sequenced in a study of vaccination and CD4 T cells after COVID-19. No antigen has been identified for these receptors. Treatment specified: approximately 9-day PBMC culture with coronavirus spike peptide pools or control peptides (ViraFEST assay). Cultured CD4+ T cell DNA was sequenced using the Oncomine TCR Beta short-read assay. TCRdb reprocessed the PCR reads with MiXCR, giving one entry per CDR3 protein. The table records some 6,900 distinct CDR3 sequences, around 19% of them present only once. Material for sequencing was CD4+ T cells from blood, cultured in vitro. These receptors were taken from a human donor who had recovered from COVID-19.

The chain joins TRBV4-3 to TRBJ2-2; 7 bases are shared with TRBD2. Per the germline V gene, CDR1 is LGHNA and CDR2 is YSLEER. V lost 0 bases and J lost 6; bases outside the gene matches: 1. This CDR3 comprises 14 residues. CDR3 DNA sequence: TGCGCCAGCAGCCAAGAAACTAGCGCCGGGGAGCTGTTTTTT. It translates to CASSQETSAGELFF.

The rearrangement joins TRBV7-8 to TRBJ1-1; D call uncertain. The V end was cut by 4 bases, the J end by 1 base, with 13 bases between. There are 15 residues in the CDR3. In germline, CDR1 is SGHVS, CDR2 FQNEAQ. CDR3 residues: CASSSRQIRNTEAFF. CDR3 sequence (DNA): TGTGCCAGCAGCTCCCGGCAGATTAGGAACACTGAAGCTTTCTTT.

By sample fraction, this clonotype is medium-sized. The V and J genes are TRBV19 and TRBJ1-2; unclear D gene. The CDR3 extends over 14 amino acids. With 3 bases removed from V and 4 bases from J, the gap between germline ends came to 12 bases. Germline V gene data show CDR1 as LNHDA and CDR2 as SQIVND (reference sequence). CDR3 sequence reads: CASSIQVRSYGYTF. The CDR3 DNA reads as TGTGCCAGTAGTATTCAGGTCAGGTCCTATGGCTACACCTTC.

The J gene is TRBJ2-1, the V gene TRBV4-3; unclear D gene. In germline, CDR1 is LGHNA, CDR2 YSLEER. CDR3 length: 13 residues. V dropped 0 bases and J dropped 10 bases, with 10 bases sitting between them. The CDR3 coding sequence is TGCGCCAGCAGCCAAGAACGGCTTCGCGAGCAGTTCTTC. Its protein is CASSQERLREQFF.

The chain combines TRBV4-1 with TRBJ2-5; 8 positions match TRBD1. This CDR3 spans 17 amino acids. Trimming removed 2 bases from V and 2 bases from J; junction bases left unmatched: 10. Germline CDR1 and CDR2: MGHRA and YSYEKL. CDR3 sequence: CASSQTDRVGGQETQYF. The CDR3 nucleotides are TGCGCCAGCAGCCAAACGGACAGGGTAGGGGGACAAGAGACCCAGTACTTC.

This clonotype qualifies as medium-sized (0.01 to 0.1%). The V call is TRBV20-1, the J call TRBJ1-1; possibly TRBD1 for D (6 bases). Germline V gene sequence: CDR1 DFQATT, CDR2 SNEGSKA (reference sequence). Trimming cost V 0 bases and J 6 bases, with 17 bases left between them. The CDR3 extends over 15 amino acids. In nucleotides, the CDR3 is TGCAGTGCTAGAGATTACAGGGCCCGGATCGCTGAAGCTTTCTTT. Protein product: CSARDYRARIAEAFF.

This chain links TRBV6-5 with TRBJ1-2, with D perhaps TRBD1 (5 bases). Trimming removed 2 bases from V and 2 bases from J, with 15 bases in between. Germline CDR1 MNHEY, CDR2 SVGAGI. This CDR3 has 16 amino acids. The CDR3 loop reads CASSYRGQLTNYGYTF. The CDR3, as DNA: TGTGCCAGCAGTTACAGGGGCCAGCTTACGAACTATGGCTACACCTTC.

This chain connects TRBV29-1 to TRBJ1-1, with D perhaps matching TRBD1 (5 bases). Germline CDR1 SQVTM, CDR2 ANQGSEA. The CDR3 is made up of 11 amino acids. CDR3 nucleotide sequence: TGCTCCGGGACCCGCGGGCCTGAAGCTTTCTTT. Translation: CSGTRGPEAFF. The whole variable domain, filled in from reference TRBV29-1 and TRBJ1-1, reads SAVISQKPSRDICQRGTSLTIQCQVDSQVTMMFWYRQQPGQSLTLIATANQGSEATYESGFVIDKFPISRPNLTFSTLTVSNMSPEDSSIYLCSGTRGPEAFFGQGTRLTVV.

Of note for this clonotype: The junction departs from germline at one end; a sequencing error may be responsible. The chain combines TRBV25-1 with TRBJ1-2, with 9 bases matching TRBD1. This CDR3 spans 12 amino acids. Germline V gives CDR1 MGHDK, CDR2 SYGVNS. The CDR3 DNA follows: TGTGCCAGCTCCCGGACAGGGGATGGCCACACCTTC. Protein sequence: CASSRTGDGHTF.

The chain carries TRBV12-3 or TRBV12-4 and TRBJ1-2, with 7 nucleotides matching TRBD1. The V and J ends lost 5 bases and 0 bases, in that order; junction bases with no gene match: 3. The CDR3 consists of 14 residues. The CDR3 here is CASSRGQANYGYTF. The CDR3 coding sequence is TGTGCCAGCAGTAGGGGGCAGGCTAACTATGGCTACACCTTC.

The chain combines TRBV19 with TRBJ1-6; unclear D gene. Per the germline V gene, CDR1 is LNHDA and CDR2 is SQIVND (reference sequence). There are 14 residues in the CDR3. V was shortened by 6 bases and J by 9 bases, with 15 bases between the two germline ends. The CDR3 is CASSATSRGSPLHF. In DNA, the CDR3 is TGTGCCAGTAGCGCGACCTCTCGGGGTTCACCCCTCCACTTT.

This clonotype was counted only a few times. The chain has TRBV6-1 and TRBJ2-1; 10 nucleotides match TRBD1. V trimming: 6 bases; J trimming: 3 bases; junction bases outside the gene matches: 5. Looked up from germline, CDR1 is MNHNS and CDR2 is SASEGT. This CDR3 has 15 residues. Here the CDR3 reads CASSRGQGVYNEQFF. CDR3 DNA sequence: TGTGCCAGCAGCCGTGGACAGGGGGTCTACAATGAGCAGTTCTTC.

V usage is TRBV9 and J usage is TRBJ1-6, with D tentatively TRBD1 (6 bases). In germline, CDR1 is SGDLS, CDR2 YYNGEE. The CDR3 spans 16 residues. Trimming took 3 bases from V and 3 from J, leaving 13 bases between them. The DNA of the CDR3 is TGTGCCAGCAGCGCCCAGGACAGCTTCTATAATTCACCCCTCCACTTT. The encoded protein is CASSAQDSFYNSPLHF.